These 31 T cell receptor beta chains came from one sample sequenced in a study of blood T cell repertoires in COVID-19. Assay: immunoSEQ multiplex PCR; the TCRdb copy retains only in-frame clones and omits some. Of approximately 73,000 clones in the sample, roughly 89% were seen once. The specimen was peripheral blood. The receptors shown here come from a man at least 80 years old with acute or convalescent COVID-19.

V gene TRBV18 combines with J gene TRBJ2-2; D may be TRBD1 (6 bases). The CDR3 has 17 residues. The V gene's germline CDR1 is KGHSH and CDR2 LQKENI. Trimming pared 4 bases from V and 0 bases from J, leaving 15 bases between. CDR3 nucleotide sequence: TGTGCCAGCTCACAAATAGCAGGGGCGGCGAACACCGGGGAGCTGTTTTTT. It encodes CASSQIAGAANTGELFF.

This chain uses TRBV9 with TRBJ1-4, with 10 bases lining up with TRBD1. Germline CDR1 reads SGDLS; CDR2 reads YYNGEE. This CDR3 is built from 15 residues. The trim removed 4 bases at V and 5 bases at J, leaving 5 bases unmatched. In nucleotides, the CDR3 is TGTGCCAGCAGCCTGGACAGGGGGGGCAATGAAAAACTGTTTTTT. As protein: CASSLDRGGNEKLFF. Filled out from reference TRBV9 and TRBJ1-4, the complete variable domain reads DSGVTQTPKHLITATGQRVTLRCSPRSGDLSVYWYQQSLDQGLQFLIQYYNGEERAKGNILERFSAQQFPDLHSELNLSSLELGDSALYFCASSLDRGGNEKLFFGSGTQLSVL.

The CDR3 DNA reads TGTGCCAGCAGCCCGGGGGTCTCTAACTATGGCTACACCTTC. It specifies CASSPGVSNYGYTF. The genes are TRBV9 and TRBJ1-2; weak D call: TRBD1 (5 bases). V shed 4 bases and J shed 0 bases, with 10 bases lying between them. There are 14 residues in the CDR3. Germline loops: CDR1 SGDLS, CDR2 YYNGEE.

This rearrangement joins TRBV9 to TRBJ2-1; perhaps TRBD1 as D (6 bases). The CDR3 covers 12 residues. The V end lost 0 bases, the J end lost 9 bases, and 7 bases lay between the germline ends. Germline V gene data show CDR1 as SGDLS and CDR2 as YYNGEE. The CDR3 reads CASSVGGGEQFF. The DNA of the CDR3 is TGTGCCAGCAGCGTAGGAGGGGGTGAGCAGTTCTTC.

In this sample, this clone turned up once. The CDR3: CASSRTGGETEAFF. In nucleotides, the CDR3 is TGTGCCAGCAGTCGTACAGGGGGGGAGACTGAAGCTTTCTTT. The J gene is TRBJ1-1, the V gene TRBV2; 8 positions match TRBD1. V shed 5 bases, J shed 5 bases, and the junction held 7 bases outside the gene matches. CDR3 length: 14 amino acids. Germline CDR1 reads SNHLY; CDR2 reads FYNNEI.

This chain uses TRBV7-8 with TRBJ1-2; D is uncertain. CDR3 size: 16 residues. V was cut by 5 bases and J by 3 bases, with 19 bases left in between. CDR1 SGHVS and CDR2 FQNEAQ come from the germline V gene. The CDR3 DNA is TGTGCCAGCAGCGCCTACGCACGTCCATTGGACTATGGCTACACCTTC. Encoded protein: CASSAYARPLDYGYTF.

The chain recombines TRBV7-9 with TRBJ1-3, with D possibly TRBD1 on 5 matching bases. This CDR3 has 13 amino acids. Germline loops: CDR1 SEHNR, CDR2 FQNEAQ (reference sequence). With 5 bases removed from V and 4 bases from J, the gap between germline ends came to 9 bases. CDR3 sequence: CASSPSGGNTIYF. CDR3 sequence (DNA): TGTGCCAGCAGCCCGTCAGGGGGAAACACCATATATTTT.

The chain has TRBV19 and TRBJ1-5; 9 bases are shared with TRBD1. In germline, CDR1 is LNHDA, CDR2 SQIVND (reference sequence). Trimming cost V 9 bases and J 2 bases; bases outside gene matches: 5. The CDR3 is made up of 14 amino acids. The DNA of the CDR3 is TGTGCCAGCACAGGGGGCGCGGGCAATCAGCCCCAGCATTTT. It specifies CASTGGAGNQPQHF. Using reference TRBV19 and TRBJ1-5 for the parts outside the CDR3, the full variable domain is DGGITQSPKYLFRKEGQNVTLSCEQNLNHDAMYWYRQDPGQGLRLIYYSQIVNDFQKGDIAEGYSVSREKKESFPLTVTSAQKNPTAFYLCASTGGAGNQPQHFGDGTRLSIL.

The CDR3 protein is CASSISGTDTQYF. In DNA form, the CDR3 reads TGTGCCAGTAGTATTTCGGGCACAGATACGCAGTATTTT. This chain joins TRBV19 and TRBJ2-3; no firm D call. The V end was cut by 3 bases, the J end by 1 base, with 5 bases between. CDR1 and CDR2 from the germline V gene are LNHDA and SQIVND (reference sequence). The CDR3 loop spans 13 amino acids.

This clone has more than one count but fewer than ten. The chain links TRBV19 to TRBJ1-3, with 7 bases lining up with TRBD1. This CDR3 is 15 amino acids long. CDR1 is LNHDA and CDR2 is SQIVND in the germline V gene (reference sequence). After removal of 7 bases from V and 0 bases from J, the junction contained 6 bases not matched to a gene. This CDR3 is CASKGQPYSGNTIYF. The DNA for the CDR3 is TGTGCCAGTAAGGGACAGCCATACTCTGGAAACACCATATATTTT.

The chain combines TRBV29-1 with TRBJ2-1; 11 bases are a match to TRBD2. The CDR3 covers 14 residues. Trimming removed 6 bases from V and 4 bases from J; junction bases left unmatched: 5. Germline loops: CDR1 SQVTM, CDR2 ANQGSEA. In DNA, the CDR3 is TGCAGCGTGGGGGGACTAGCGGCATACAATGAGCAGTTCTTC. It encodes CSVGGLAAYNEQFF.

The chain combines TRBV19 with TRBJ2-2; the D gene is possibly TRBD1 (5 bases). Looked up from germline, CDR1 is LNHDA and CDR2 is SQIVND (reference sequence). V lost 6 bases, J lost 2 bases, and 22 bases lay in between. This CDR3 is built from 18 residues. CDR3 nucleotides: TGTGCCAGTAGCCCTTGGGCCTCTCCGACAGTAAACACCGGGGAGCTGTTTTTT. Translated: CASSPWASPTVNTGELFF.

This chain links TRBV6-5 with TRBJ1-2, with no clear D. This CDR3 has 14 amino acids. Germline V gene data show CDR1 as MNHEY and CDR2 as SVGAGI. The ends were cut back, 5 bases at V and 4 bases at J, with 14 bases in the middle. The CDR3: CASSRGLGGYGYTF. The CDR3 bases are TGTGCCAGCAGTCGAGGGTTGGGAGGCTATGGCTACACCTTC.

This chain links TRBV12-3 or TRBV12-4 with TRBJ2-5; 10 nucleotides line up with TRBD1. V gave up 5 bases and J gave up 3 bases; unmatched junction bases: 0. The CDR3 spans 13 residues. The chain's CDR3 is CASSGQGEETQYF. DNA of the CDR3: TGTGCCAGCAGTGGACAGGGGGAAGAGACCCAGTACTTC.

This chain uses TRBV4-2 with TRBJ2-7; TRBD2 agrees at 10 bases. This CDR3 spans 16 amino acids. V lost 0 bases, J lost 3 bases, and 5 bases stayed unmatched. Germline V gives CDR1 LGHNA, CDR2 YNFKEQ. The CDR3 region is CASSQDPAGGLYEQYF. In nucleotides, the CDR3 is TGTGCCAGCAGCCAAGATCCAGCGGGGGGGCTCTACGAGCAGTACTTC.

The V and J genes are TRBV3-1 (or the pseudogene TRBV3-2) and TRBJ1-4; 8 bases line up with TRBD1. CDR3 length: 16 residues. With 3 bases clipped from V and 10 bases from J, the junction kept 13 bases outside the gene matches. Looked up from germline, CDR1 is LGHDT and CDR2 is YNNKEL (reference sequence). The CDR3 region is CASSHRGRVGEGKLFF. CDR3 nucleotides: TGTGCCAGCAGCCACAGGGGGCGGGTCGGGGAAGGAAAACTGTTTTTT.

The chain uses TRBV5-1 and TRBJ2-7; a possible D gene is TRBD1 (8 bases). V was pared by 3 bases and J by 6 bases, with 16 bases between. Per the germline V gene, CDR1 is SGHRS and CDR2 is YFSETQ. The CDR3 consists of 14 residues. The CDR3 sequence is CASSSGQGGSEQYF. CDR3 coding DNA: TGCGCCAGCAGCTCCGGACAGGGCGGGAGCGAGCAGTACTTC.

The V call is TRBV5-6, the J call TRBJ1-1; D is ambiguous. Germline lookup yields CDR1 SGHDT and CDR2 YYEEEE. The CDR3 has 14 residues. V was shortened by 3 bases and J by 6 bases, with 15 bases between the two germline ends. The CDR3 here is CASSSPVRFSEAFF. CDR3 bases: TGTGCCAGCAGCTCCCCCGTCAGGTTTTCTGAAGCTTTCTTT.

V is TRBV4-1 and J is TRBJ2-7; the match to TRBD2 covers 8 bases. The CDR3 length is 16 residues. Germline V CDR1 and CDR2: MGHRA, YSYEKL. J was trimmed by 6 bases and V by 0 bases; bases with no gene match: 10. CDR3 sequence reads: CASSQDPSGRLAEQYF. The CDR3 DNA reads TGCGCCAGCAGCCAAGATCCCAGCGGGAGATTAGCCGAGCAGTACTTC.

The chain couples TRBV19 to TRBJ2-7; D unclear. The germline gives CDR1 LNHDA, CDR2 SQIVND (reference sequence). The CDR3 runs 13 residues. V lost 4 bases, J lost 1 base, and 8 bases lay in between. CDR3 in DNA: TGTGCCAGTAGTAATCAGGCTTCCTACGAGCAGTACTTC. Translating it yields CASSNQASYEQYF.

The chain joins TRBV7-8 to TRBJ1-6; TRBD1 matches 9 bases. CDR1 is SGHVS, CDR2 FQNEAQ, per germline. Trimming at V came to 5 bases and at J to 10 bases, leaving 12 bases not matched to a gene. This CDR3 contains 16 residues. CDR3 nucleotide sequence: TGTGCCAGCAGCCTACAACGAACAGGGGGCATCTCACCCCTCCACTTT. As protein: CASSLQRTGGISPLHF.

The chain combines TRBV2 with TRBJ1-1; possibly TRBD1 for D (6 bases). Germline V gene data show CDR1 as SNHLY and CDR2 as FYNNEI. This CDR3 spans 12 amino acids. V was pared by 6 bases and J by 4 bases, with 9 bases between. The CDR3 nucleotides are TGTGCCAGCAGACAGGGATCCACTGAAGCTTTCTTT. Translating gives CASRQGSTEAFF.

The V call is TRBV27, the J call TRBJ1-4; 7 bases fit TRBD1. Germline values: CDR1 MNHEY, CDR2 SMNVEV (reference sequence). CDR3 length: 13 amino acids. With 5 bases clipped from V and 4 bases from J, the junction kept 1 base outside the gene matches. The CDR3 nucleotides are TGTGCCAGCAGTAGACAGGGTAATGAAAAACTGTTTTTT. This codes for CASSRQGNEKLFF. Looking up the rest from reference TRBV27 and TRBJ1-4 gives the full variable domain: EAQVTQNPRYLITVTGKKLTVTCSQNMNHEYMSWYRQDPGLGLRQIYYSMNVEVTDKGDVPEGYKVSRKEKRNFPLILESPSPNQTSLYFCASSRQGNEKLFFGSGTQLSVL.

The CDR3 sequence is CASSSTGQSYNEQFF. For the CDR3, the DNA is TGCGCCAGCAGCTCTACGGGACAGAGCTACAATGAGCAGTTCTTC. The chain has TRBV5-1 and TRBJ2-1; TRBD1 matches at 7 bases. With 3 bases clipped from V and 3 bases from J, the junction kept 6 bases outside the gene matches. The CDR3 is 15 residues long. Germline V gene sequence: CDR1 SGHRS, CDR2 YFSETQ.

The chain carries TRBV5-6 and TRBJ1-3, with a weak D call TRBD1 (5 bases). V was clipped by 0 bases and J by 0 bases, with 7 bases between them. CDR3 length: 15 residues. Germline-derived CDR1 and CDR2 are SGHDT and YYEEEE. CDR3 region: CASSLAGGSGNTIYF. CDR3 sequence (DNA): TGTGCCAGCAGCTTGGCCGGGGGCTCTGGAAACACCATATATTTT. The full variable domain, its missing parts supplied by reference TRBV5-6 and TRBJ1-3, is DAGVTQSPTHLIKTRGQQVTLRCSPKSGHDTVSWYQQALGQGPQFIFQYYEEEERQRGNFPDRFSGHQFPNYSSELNVNALLLGDSALYLCASSLAGGSGNTIYFGEGSWLTVV.

This clone was seen a single time. The chain has TRBV5-4 and TRBJ2-7; 10 bases match TRBD1. V was pared by 1 base and J by 0 bases, with 1 base of the junction left unmatched. Germline CDR1 is SGHNT and CDR2 is YYREEE (reference sequence). This CDR3 region has 15 residues. The CDR3 reads CASSLRDRGSYEQYF. The DNA for the CDR3 is TGTGCCAGCAGCTTGAGGGACAGGGGCTCCTACGAGCAGTACTTC. Combining the CDR3 with reference TRBV5-4 and TRBJ2-7 gives the whole variable domain ETGVTQSPTHLIKTRGQQVTLRCSSQSGHNTVSWYQQALGQGPQFIFQYYREEENGRGNFPPRFSGLQFPNYSSELNVNALELDDSALYLCASSLRDRGSYEQYFGPGTRLTVT.

This clone was counted only a few times. The chain combines TRBV9 with TRBJ2-2, with D possibly being TRBD1 (5 bases). Looked up from germline, CDR1 is SGDLS and CDR2 is YYNGEE. The CDR3 is 16 amino acids. The V gene lost 4 bases and the J gene lost 5 bases, with 18 bases spanning the gap. CDR3: CASSPTKGSGTGELFF. CDR3 DNA sequence: TGTGCCAGCAGCCCCACCAAGGGGTCCGGGACCGGGGAGCTGTTTTTT.

This chain joins TRBV2 and TRBJ1-1; tentatively, D is TRBD1 (5 bases). CDR3 length: 12 amino acids. Germline lookup yields CDR1 SNHLY and CDR2 FYNNEI. Trimming shortened V by 6 bases and J by 4 bases, and 9 bases separated the two germline ends. In DNA, the CDR3 is TGTGCCAGCAGGTGGGGGGGCACTGAAGCTTTCTTT. This gives the protein CASRWGGTEAFF.

The gene calls are TRBV18 and TRBJ2-7; D unresolved. The germline V gene has CDR1 KGHSH and CDR2 LQKENI. Between the trimmed V and J ends, which lost 6 bases and 4 bases, there was a span of 10 bases. This CDR3 comprises 12 residues. CDR3 DNA sequence: TGTGCCAGCTCTCCAGCCGGGTACGAGCAGTACTTC. It encodes CASSPAGYEQYF.

The rearrangement joins TRBV7-2 to TRBJ1-2; perhaps TRBD1 as D (5 bases). V lost 2 bases and J 4 bases, leaving 5 bases between the germline ends. This CDR3 spans 12 amino acids. Germline loops: CDR1 SGHTA, CDR2 FQGNSA. CDR3 sequence reads: CASSLTGYGYTF. DNA of the CDR3: TGTGCCAGCAGCTTAACAGGCTATGGCTACACCTTC.

The chain couples TRBV25-1 to TRBJ1-5; D call uncertain. Trimming shortened V by 3 bases and J by 7 bases, and 7 bases separated the two germline ends. The CDR3 runs 12 residues. Germline values: CDR1 MGHDK, CDR2 SYGVNS. CDR3 nucleotides: TGTGCCAGCAGTGACGGGATGCAGCCCCAGCATTTT. It yields the protein CASSDGMQPQHF.